Below are 24 T cell receptor beta chains sequenced from a single sample in a study of T cell responses to AZD1222 COVID-19 vaccine. TCRdb's copy holds only in-frame clones and misses some; the assay was immunoSEQ multiplex PCR. Of around 180,000 clones in the sample, 88% were seen once. The sample consisted of peripheral blood, taken 28 days after the second AZD1222 dose. The receptor set was obtained from an adult who received the AZD1222 COVID-19 vaccine.

The chain employs TRBV10-3 and TRBJ2-5; 7 bases are shared with TRBD1. Germline V gene sequence: CDR1 ENHRY, CDR2 SYGVKD. Trimming took 4 bases from V and 3 from J; bases not matched to a gene: 8. The CDR3 length is 15 residues. The chain's CDR3 is CAISGYKGAEETQYF. In nucleotides, the CDR3 is TGTGCCATCAGTGGTTACAAGGGGGCTGAAGAGACCCAGTACTTC.

The chain is built from TRBV24-1 and TRBJ1-2; D possibly corresponds to TRBD1 (5 bases). This CDR3 is 15 amino acids long. V was shortened by 2 bases and J by 7 bases, with 16 bases between the two germline ends. Germline V lookup: CDR1 KGHDR, CDR2 SFDVKD. In DNA form, the CDR3 reads TGTGCCACCAGTGATTCCGCCGAGGGGATACGTGGCTACACCTTC. This codes for CATSDSAEGIRGYTF.

This rearrangement joins TRBV6-5 to TRBJ2-1, with TRBD2 identical over 8 bases. Germline CDR1 is MNHEY and CDR2 is SVGAGI. V lost 0 bases and J lost 4; bases outside the gene matches: 5. The CDR3 covers 16 residues. The CDR3 is CASSYSPGRDYNEQFF. CDR3 DNA sequence: TGTGCCAGCAGTTACTCCCCCGGGAGGGATTACAATGAGCAGTTCTTC.

V gene TRBV23-1 combines with J gene TRBJ2-1; D unresolved. TRBV23-1 is known as an ORF, though its function is uncertain. There are 13 residues in the CDR3. V was pared by 8 bases and J by 5 bases, with 13 bases between. CDR3 region: CASRLSWDNEQFF. DNA of the CDR3: TGCGCCAGCCGGCTTAGTTGGGACAATGAGCAGTTCTTC.

The chain is built from TRBV30 and TRBJ2-7, with D uncertain. CDR1 GTSNPN and CDR2 SVGIG come from the germline V gene (reference sequence). V lost 5 bases and J 5 bases, leaving 10 bases between the germline ends. The CDR3 is made up of 11 amino acids. The CDR3 nucleotides are TGTGCCTGGGCCGGTTTTAACGAGCAGTACTTC. Amino acid sequence: CAWAGFNEQYF.

V usage is TRBV28 and J usage is TRBJ2-2; TRBD2 matches at 7 bases. Trimming cost V 5 bases and J 6 bases; bases outside gene matches: 15. CDR1 is MDHEN, CDR2 SYDVKM, per germline. CDR3 length equals 17 residues. The CDR3 nucleotides are TGTGCCAGCAGTCCACTATGGGGCGGGAGTATGTCCGGGGAGCTGTTTTTT. Translating it yields CASSPLWGGSMSGELFF. Drawing the rest from reference TRBV28 and TRBJ2-2, the complete variable domain is DVKVTQSSRYLVKRTGEKVFLECVQDMDHENMFWYRQDPGLGLRLIYFSYDVKMKEKGDIPEGYSVSREKKERFSLILESASTNQTSMYLCASSPLWGGSMSGELFFGEGSRLTVL.

This clone showed up just a few times. V is TRBV19 and J is TRBJ1-2; TRBD1 is a possible D gene (5 bases). The germline V gene has CDR1 LNHDA and CDR2 SQIVND (reference sequence). Trimming pared 6 bases from V and 0 bases from J, leaving 11 bases between. The CDR3 sequence is 14 residues long. CDR3 sequence reads: CASSGHIANYGYTF. The DNA of the CDR3 is TGTGCCAGTAGCGGACATATAGCTAACTATGGCTACACCTTC.

This rearrangement joins TRBV2 to TRBJ2-4; TRBD2 aligns across 10 bases. The CDR3 is made up of 13 amino acids. The junction had 3 bases not matched to a gene; V was cut back by 9 bases and J by 4 bases. CDR1 is SNHLY, CDR2 FYNNEI, per germline. The CDR3 sequence: CASGLAEKNIQYF. In DNA, the CDR3 is TGTGCCAGTGGACTAGCGGAGAAAAACATTCAGTACTTC.

This clone was observed a single time. The sample contains more than one DNA sequence encoding this CDR3. This sequence joins TRBV28 and TRBJ2-1; TRBD2 is a possible D gene (7 bases). This CDR3 comprises 15 residues. Trimming cost V 2 bases and J 4 bases, with 12 bases left between them. Germline values: CDR1 MDHEN, CDR2 SYDVKM. The CDR3: CASSLREGGYNEQFF. The CDR3 DNA follows: TGTGCCAGCAGTTTAAGGGAGGGGGGTTACAATGAGCAGTTCTTC.

This chain connects TRBV28 to TRBJ2-5; 7 bases fit TRBD1. The trim removed 4 bases at V and 5 bases at J, leaving 16 bases unmatched. The CDR3 length is 17 residues. CDR1 and CDR2 (germline): MDHEN, SYDVKM. The CDR3 DNA sequence: TGTGCCAGCAGTTCCTTCCCCCGTTCTAGGGGGCGTGAGACCCAGTACTTC. Amino acids: CASSSFPRSRGRETQYF.

The genes are TRBV5-1 and TRBJ2-5; D remains ambiguous. The CDR3 length is 18 residues. Germline V CDR1 and CDR2: SGHRS, YFSETQ. Trimming pared 9 bases from V and 5 bases from J, leaving 32 bases between. The CDR3 loop reads CAINPIRPKHSIRETQYF. Written as DNA, the CDR3 is TGCGCCATCAACCCCATTCGGCCAAAACACAGTATCCGGGAGACCCAGTACTTC.

The chain carries TRBV12-3 or TRBV12-4 and TRBJ2-1; D uncertain. V was trimmed by 8 bases and J by 7 bases, leaving 9 bases between them. The CDR3 runs to 11 residues. The CDR3 is CASGVENEQFF. CDR3 in DNA: TGTGCCAGCGGGGTAGAAAATGAGCAGTTCTTC.

This sequence joins TRBV7-2 and TRBJ2-7; no definite D call. CDR1 SGHTA and CDR2 FQGNSA come from the germline V gene. Trimming pared 5 bases from V and 0 bases from J, leaving 11 bases between. The CDR3 length is 14 residues. CDR3 bases: TGTGCCAGCAGCCCTCAACACGGCTCCTACGAGCAGTACTTC. Protein: CASSPQHGSYEQYF.

The gene calls are TRBV27 and TRBJ2-1; D may correspond to TRBD1 or TRBD2 (6 bases each). Deletions cut 6 bases from V and 6 bases from J, with 12 bases between. The length of the CDR3 is 13 residues. Germline loops: CDR1 MNHEY, CDR2 SMNVEV (reference sequence). The CDR3 DNA is TGTGCCAGCAGCCTAAAGGGGGGCAATGAGCAGTTCTTC. Its translation is CASSLKGGNEQFF.

This clone has only one observation. This CDR3 is CASSQLMNTEAFF. The CDR3 DNA reads as TGTGCCAGCAGTCAACTTATGAACACTGAAGCTTTCTTT. The chain couples TRBV28 to TRBJ1-1; D not resolved. The CDR3 contains 13 residues. The V end was cut by 5 bases, the J end by 0 bases, with 7 bases between. Germline V gene lookup returns CDR1 MDHEN and CDR2 SYDVKM.

The gene calls are TRBV6-5 and TRBJ2-7; maybe TRBD1 (6 bases). Germline values: CDR1 MNHEY, CDR2 SVGAGI. CDR3 size: 14 residues. Trimming stripped 7 bases from V and 3 bases from J, with 16 bases between. As DNA, the CDR3 is TGTGCCAGCAAGCAAGGGGGAGTCAACTACGAGCAGTACTTC. Amino acids: CASKQGGVNYEQYF.

V usage is TRBV24-1 and J usage is TRBJ2-7, with TRBD2 matching 8 bases. The V gene end was trimmed by 4 bases and the J gene end by 3 bases; junction bases not matched to a gene: 7. CDR1 and CDR2 from the germline V gene are KGHDR and SFDVKD. The CDR3 has 15 residues. The CDR3 sequence: CATSDPGTSNYEQYF. For the CDR3, the DNA is TGTGCCACCAGTGACCCCGGGACTAGTAACTACGAGCAGTACTTC.

The chain is built from TRBV7-2 and TRBJ2-7, with D tentatively TRBD1 (6 bases). Deletions cut 2 bases from V and 3 bases from J, with 11 bases between. The CDR3 is 14 amino acids. Per the germline V gene, CDR1 is SGHTA and CDR2 is FQGNSA. The CDR3 nucleotides read TGTGCCAGCAGCTTAAATGGACAGAACTACGAGCAGTACTTC. Its protein product is CASSLNGQNYEQYF. Complete variable domain (other parts from reference TRBV7-2 and TRBJ2-7): GAGVSQSPSNKVTEKGKDVELRCDPISGHTALYWYRQSLGQGLEFLIYFQGNSAPDKSGLPSDRFSAERTGGSVSTLTIQRTQQEDSAVYLCASSLNGQNYEQYFGPGTRLTVT.

V usage is TRBV12-3 or TRBV12-4 and J usage is TRBJ1-6; D is perhaps TRBD1 (5 bases). The V end was cut by 8 bases, the J end by 15 bases, with 14 bases between. The CDR3 length is 11 residues. The CDR3 spells CASGGFLVLHF. Written as DNA, the CDR3 is TGTGCCAGCGGGGGGTTTCTGGTCCTCCACTTT.

The rearrangement joins TRBV28 to TRBJ2-7, with a possible D match to TRBD2 (6 bases). The CDR3 contains 12 residues. The V end was cut by 8 bases, the J end by 6 bases, with 14 bases between. CDR1 is MDHEN and CDR2 is SYDVKM in the germline V gene. The CDR3 protein is CASRSYGGEQYF. CDR3 in DNA: TGTGCCAGCCGATCATACGGGGGCGAGCAGTACTTC.

The gene calls are TRBV28 and TRBJ2-7; maybe TRBD1 (6 bases). The CDR3 runs 14 residues. Germline CDR1 and CDR2: MDHEN and SYDVKM. The ends were cut back, 4 bases at V and 3 bases at J, with 13 bases in the middle. For the CDR3, the DNA is TGTGCCAGCAGTTCCGGGACACTATTCTACGAGCAGTACTTC. Translating gives CASSSGTLFYEQYF.

The chain employs TRBV7-3 and TRBJ1-1; weak D call: TRBD1 (5 bases). This CDR3 has 14 residues. Looked up from germline, CDR1 is SGHTA and CDR2 is FQGTGA. V gave up 2 bases and J gave up 4 bases, with 11 bases separating them. The CDR3 protein is CASSLAGQATEAFF. In DNA form, the CDR3 reads TGTGCCAGCAGCTTAGCAGGGCAGGCCACTGAAGCTTTCTTT.

This chain connects TRBV4-1 to TRBJ2-1; TRBD2 matches at 9 bases. This CDR3 contains 17 residues. Looked up from germline, CDR1 is MGHRA and CDR2 is YSYEKL. V gave up 1 base and J gave up 2 bases; unmatched junction bases: 6. The CDR3 reads CASSQVGGRVTYNEQFF. The CDR3 nucleotides are TGCGCCAGCAGCCAAGTAGGCGGGAGGGTCACCTACAATGAGCAGTTCTTC.

CDR3 residues: CASRRGRNEQFF. CDR3 DNA sequence: TGTGCCAGCCGCAGGGGGCGGAATGAGCAGTTCTTC. The chain has TRBV21-1 and TRBJ2-1; the table's TRBD1 call for D was not verified on the DNA. TRBV21-1 is marked as a pseudogene. The CDR3 is 12 residues long.